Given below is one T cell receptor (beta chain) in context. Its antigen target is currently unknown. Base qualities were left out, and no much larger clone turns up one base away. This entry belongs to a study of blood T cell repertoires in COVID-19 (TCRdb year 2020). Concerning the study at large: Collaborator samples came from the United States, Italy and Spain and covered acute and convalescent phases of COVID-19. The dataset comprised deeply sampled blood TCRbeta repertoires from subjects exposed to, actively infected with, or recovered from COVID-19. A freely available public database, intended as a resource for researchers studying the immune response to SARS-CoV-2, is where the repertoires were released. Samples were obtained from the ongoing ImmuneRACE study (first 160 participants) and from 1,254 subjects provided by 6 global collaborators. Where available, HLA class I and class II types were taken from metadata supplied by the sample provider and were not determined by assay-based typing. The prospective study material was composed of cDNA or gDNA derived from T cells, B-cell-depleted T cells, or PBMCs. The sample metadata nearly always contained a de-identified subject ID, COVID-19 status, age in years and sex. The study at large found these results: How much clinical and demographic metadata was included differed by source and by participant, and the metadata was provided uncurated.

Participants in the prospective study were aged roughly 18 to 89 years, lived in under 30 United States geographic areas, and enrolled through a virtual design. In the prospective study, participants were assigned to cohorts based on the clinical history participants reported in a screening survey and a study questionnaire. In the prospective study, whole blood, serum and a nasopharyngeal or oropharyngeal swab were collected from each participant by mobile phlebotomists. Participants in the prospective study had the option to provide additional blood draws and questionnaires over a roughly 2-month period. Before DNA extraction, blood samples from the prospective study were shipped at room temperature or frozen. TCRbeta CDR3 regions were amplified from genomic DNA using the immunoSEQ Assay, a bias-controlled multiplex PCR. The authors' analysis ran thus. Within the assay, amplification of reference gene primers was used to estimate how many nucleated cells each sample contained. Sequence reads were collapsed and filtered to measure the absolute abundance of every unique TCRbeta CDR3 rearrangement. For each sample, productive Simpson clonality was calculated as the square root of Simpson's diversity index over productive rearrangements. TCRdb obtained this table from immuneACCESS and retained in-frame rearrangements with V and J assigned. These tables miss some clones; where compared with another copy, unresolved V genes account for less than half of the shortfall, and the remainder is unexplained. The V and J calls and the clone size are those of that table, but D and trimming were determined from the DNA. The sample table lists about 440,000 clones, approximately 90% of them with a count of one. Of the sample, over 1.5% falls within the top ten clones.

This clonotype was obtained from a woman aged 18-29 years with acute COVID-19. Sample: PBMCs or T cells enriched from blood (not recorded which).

The CDR3 amino acid sequence is: CASSPQGITTEAFF. The DNA reads TGTGCCAGCAGCCCCCAGGGGATAACCACTGAAGCTTTCTTT. This chain is built from TRBV9 and TRBJ1-1; the D gene is possibly TRBD1, with 6 bases matching. From the cysteine up to the phenylalanine, the CDR3 has a length of 14 residues. The kept DNA is CDR3 alone, 42 bases in frame from the first base. From a lookup of the germline V gene, CDR1 and CDR2 are SGDLS and YYNGEE. Trimming costs V 4 bases and J 4 bases, and their ends lie 14 bases apart.